This TCR beta chain is from a study of cytomegalovirus exposure and HLA in healthy donors. Overall study: The same platform was used for the 130 or so validation repertoires as for the 650 to 700 first-cohort repertoires, as reported in a later analysis.

The donors were members of the validation cohort, which comprised about 130 subjects and was separate from the first cohort of roughly 700 subjects. The germline V gene encodes CDR1 SGHTA and CDR2 FQGNSA. Trimming took 6 bases from V and 5 from J; bases not matched to a gene: 16. The CDR3 covers 17 residues. Broader study findings: The CMV antigen specificity of three CMV-associated chains was confirmed through in vitro analysis. For cytomegalovirus status, the classifier reportedly gave diagnoses with high specificity and sensitivity.

Assay used: immunoSEQ multiplex PCR; TCRdb lists only in-frame clones, some missing. The data show roughly 250,000 clones, around 87% seen once. This clone occurred once. No antigen is known for it. The TCR sequence derives from a man between 18 and 35 years old in good health and CMV-seronegative. V and J are TRBV7-2 and TRBJ2-7; 10 bases fit TRBD1. The sequenced sample was PBMCs. CDR3 sequence (DNA): TGTGCCAGCAGATCGAAGGGTCCGACAGGGGGCTATCACGAGCAGTACTTC. Protein: CASRSKGPTGGYHEQYF.